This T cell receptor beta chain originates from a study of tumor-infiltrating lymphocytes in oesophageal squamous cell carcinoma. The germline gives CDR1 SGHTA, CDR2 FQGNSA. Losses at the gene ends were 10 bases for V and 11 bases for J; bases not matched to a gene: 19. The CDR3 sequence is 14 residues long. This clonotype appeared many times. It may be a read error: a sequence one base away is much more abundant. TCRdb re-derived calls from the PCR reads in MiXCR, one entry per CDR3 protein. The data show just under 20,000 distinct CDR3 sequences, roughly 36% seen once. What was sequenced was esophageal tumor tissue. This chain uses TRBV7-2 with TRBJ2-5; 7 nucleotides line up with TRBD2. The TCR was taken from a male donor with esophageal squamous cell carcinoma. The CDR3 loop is CATNSGWPYNEQYF. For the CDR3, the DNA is TGTGCCACCAATAGCGGGTGGCCCTACAATGAGCAGTACTTC.